This T cell receptor (beta chain) is drawn from a study of T cell changes during pregnancy in multiple sclerosis. The protocol was immunoSEQ multiplex PCR, while the TCRdb copy is restricted to in-frame clones and leaves out a portion. Of 85,000 to 110,000 clones listed, 92% are singletons. This receptor was taken from a female donor with multiple sclerosis, enrolled in a pregnancy study. Specimen: peripheral blood, collected after pregnancy.

The CDR3 nucleotides read TGCGCCAGCAGCTTGGCTCGGACAGGGGCCCCCACCTACGAGCAGTACTTC. Translation gives CASSLARTGAPTYEQYF. The chain couples TRBV5-1 to TRBJ2-7, with TRBD1 matching over 9 bases. V lost 0 bases and J lost 2; bases outside the gene matches: 9. The CDR3 consists of 17 residues. Germline values: CDR1 SGHRS, CDR2 YFSETQ.